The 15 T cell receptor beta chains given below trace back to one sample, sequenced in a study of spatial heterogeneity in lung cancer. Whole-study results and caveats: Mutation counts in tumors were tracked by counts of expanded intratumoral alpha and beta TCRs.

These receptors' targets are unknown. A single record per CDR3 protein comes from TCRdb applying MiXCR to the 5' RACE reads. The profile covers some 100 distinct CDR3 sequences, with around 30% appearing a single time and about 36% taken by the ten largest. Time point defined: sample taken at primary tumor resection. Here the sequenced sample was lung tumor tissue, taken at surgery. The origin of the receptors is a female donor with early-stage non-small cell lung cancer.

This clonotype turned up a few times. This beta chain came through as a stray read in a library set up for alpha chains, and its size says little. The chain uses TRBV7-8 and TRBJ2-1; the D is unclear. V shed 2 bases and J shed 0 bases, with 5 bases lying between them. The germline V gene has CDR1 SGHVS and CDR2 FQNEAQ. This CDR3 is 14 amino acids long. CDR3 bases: TGTGCCAGCAGCTTAAGCTACTCCTACAATGAGCAGTTCTTC. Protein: CASSLSYSYNEQFF.

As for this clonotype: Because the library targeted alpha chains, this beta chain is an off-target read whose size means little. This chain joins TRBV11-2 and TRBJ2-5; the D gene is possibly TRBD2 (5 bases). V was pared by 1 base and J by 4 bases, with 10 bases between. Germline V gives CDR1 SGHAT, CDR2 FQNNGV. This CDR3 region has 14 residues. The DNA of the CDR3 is TGTGCCAGCAGCTTAGCTGGGAGCGGAGAGACCCAGTACTTC. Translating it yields CASSLAGSGETQYF.

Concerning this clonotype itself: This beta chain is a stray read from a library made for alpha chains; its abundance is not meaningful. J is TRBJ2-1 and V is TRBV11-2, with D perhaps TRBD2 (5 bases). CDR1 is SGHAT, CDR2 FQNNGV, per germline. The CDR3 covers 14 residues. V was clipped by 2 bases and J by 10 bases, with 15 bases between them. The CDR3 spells CASSLPDGAGEQFF. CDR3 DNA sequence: TGTGCCAGCAGCTTACCGGATGGCGCGGGCGAGCAGTTCTTC.

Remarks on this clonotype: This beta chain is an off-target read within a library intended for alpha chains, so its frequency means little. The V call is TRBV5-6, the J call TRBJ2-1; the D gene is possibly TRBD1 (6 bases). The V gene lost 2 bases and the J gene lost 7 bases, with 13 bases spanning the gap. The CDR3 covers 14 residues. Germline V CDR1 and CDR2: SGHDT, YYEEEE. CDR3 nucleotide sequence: TGTGCCAGCAGCTTAACAGGGCTGAGGAATGAGCAGTTCTTC. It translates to CASSLTGLRNEQFF.

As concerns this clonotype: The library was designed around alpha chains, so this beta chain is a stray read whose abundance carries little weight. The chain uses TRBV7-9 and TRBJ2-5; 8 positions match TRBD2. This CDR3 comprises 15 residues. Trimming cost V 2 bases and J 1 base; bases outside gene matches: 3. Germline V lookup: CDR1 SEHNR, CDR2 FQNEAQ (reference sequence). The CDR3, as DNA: TGTGCCAGCAGCTTACCTGCGGGAGGCCAAGAGACCCAGTACTTC. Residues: CASSLPAGGQETQYF.

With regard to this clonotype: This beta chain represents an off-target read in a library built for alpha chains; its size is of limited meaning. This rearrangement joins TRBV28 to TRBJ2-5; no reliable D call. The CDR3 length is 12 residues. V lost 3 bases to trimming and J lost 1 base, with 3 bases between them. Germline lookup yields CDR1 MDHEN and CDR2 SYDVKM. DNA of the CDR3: TGTGCCAGCAGTTTTATCCAAGAGACCCAGTACTTC. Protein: CASSFIQETQYF.

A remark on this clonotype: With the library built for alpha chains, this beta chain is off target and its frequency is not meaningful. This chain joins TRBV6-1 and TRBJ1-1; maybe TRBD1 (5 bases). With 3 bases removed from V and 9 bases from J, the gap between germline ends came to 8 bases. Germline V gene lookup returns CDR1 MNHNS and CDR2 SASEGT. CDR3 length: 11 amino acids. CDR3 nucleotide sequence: TGTGCCAGCAGTGAGGGGGTTAAAGCTTTCTTT. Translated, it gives CASSEGVKAFF.

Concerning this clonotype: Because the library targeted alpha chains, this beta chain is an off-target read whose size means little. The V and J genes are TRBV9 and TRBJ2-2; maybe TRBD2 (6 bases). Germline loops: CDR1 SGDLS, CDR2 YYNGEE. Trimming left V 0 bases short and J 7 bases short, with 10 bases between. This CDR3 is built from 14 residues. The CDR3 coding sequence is TGTGCCAGCAGCGTAGGGACTATGGTCGGGGAGCTGTTTTTT. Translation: CASSVGTMVGELFF.

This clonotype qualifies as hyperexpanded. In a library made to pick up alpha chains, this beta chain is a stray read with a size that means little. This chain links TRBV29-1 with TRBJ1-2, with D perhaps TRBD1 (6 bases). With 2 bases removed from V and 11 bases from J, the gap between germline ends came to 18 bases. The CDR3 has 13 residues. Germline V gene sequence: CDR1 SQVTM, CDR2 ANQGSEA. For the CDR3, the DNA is TGCAGCGTTGAAAAGGGGGATGGAGGTGGTTACACCTTC. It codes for CSVEKGDGGGYTF.

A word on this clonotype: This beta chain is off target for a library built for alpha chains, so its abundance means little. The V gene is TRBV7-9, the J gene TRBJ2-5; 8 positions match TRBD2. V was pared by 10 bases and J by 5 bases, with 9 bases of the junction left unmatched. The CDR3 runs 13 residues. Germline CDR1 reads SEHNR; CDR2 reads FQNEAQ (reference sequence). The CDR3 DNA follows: TGTGCCACGCGCCCCGGGGGGGGTGAGACCCAGTACTTC. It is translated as CATRPGGGETQYF.

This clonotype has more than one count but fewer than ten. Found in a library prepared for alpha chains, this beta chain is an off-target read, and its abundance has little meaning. This CDR3 reads CASSDVRGETQYF. As DNA, the CDR3 is TGTGCCAGCAGTGACGTCAGGGGTGAGACCCAGTACTTC. The V call is TRBV12-3 or TRBV12-4, the J call TRBJ2-5; tentatively, D is TRBD1 (6 bases). This CDR3 has 13 residues. Trimming stripped 5 bases from V and 5 bases from J, with 12 bases between.

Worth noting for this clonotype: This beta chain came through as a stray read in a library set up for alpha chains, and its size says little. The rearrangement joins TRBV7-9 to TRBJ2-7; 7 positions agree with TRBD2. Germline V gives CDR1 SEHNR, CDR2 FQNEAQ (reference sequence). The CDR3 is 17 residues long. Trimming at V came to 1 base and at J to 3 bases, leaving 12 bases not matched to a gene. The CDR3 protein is CASSLGAGGTTDYEQYF. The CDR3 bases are TGTGCCAGCAGCTTAGGCGCAGGCGGGACTACCGACTACGAGCAGTACTTC.

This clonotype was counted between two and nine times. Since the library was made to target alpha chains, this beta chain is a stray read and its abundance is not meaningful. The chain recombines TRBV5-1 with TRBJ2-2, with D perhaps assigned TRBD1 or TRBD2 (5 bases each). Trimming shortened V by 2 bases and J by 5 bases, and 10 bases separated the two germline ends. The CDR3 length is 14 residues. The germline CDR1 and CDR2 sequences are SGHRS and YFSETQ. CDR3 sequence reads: CASSFGGITGELFF. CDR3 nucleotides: TGCGCCAGCAGCTTTGGGGGTATTACCGGGGAGCTGTTTTTT.

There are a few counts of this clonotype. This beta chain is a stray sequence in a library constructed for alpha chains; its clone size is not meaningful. The CDR3 DNA is TGTGCCAGCTCACCTAGGGGGGACTCCTACGAGCAGTACTTC. Amino acid sequence: CASSPRGDSYEQYF. V gene TRBV18 combines with J gene TRBJ2-7; D might be TRBD1 or TRBD2, each matching 6 bases. CDR1 KGHSH and CDR2 LQKENI come from the germline V gene. The CDR3 spans 14 residues. With 3 bases removed from V and 0 bases from J, the gap between germline ends came to 9 bases.

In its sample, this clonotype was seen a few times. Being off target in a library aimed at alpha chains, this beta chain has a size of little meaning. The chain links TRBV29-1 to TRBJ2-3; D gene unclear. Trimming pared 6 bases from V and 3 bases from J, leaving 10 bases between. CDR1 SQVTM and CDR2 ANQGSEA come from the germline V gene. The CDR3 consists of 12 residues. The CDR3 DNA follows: TGCAGCGTGGAGACCGGTACAGATACGCAGTATTTT. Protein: CSVETGTDTQYF.